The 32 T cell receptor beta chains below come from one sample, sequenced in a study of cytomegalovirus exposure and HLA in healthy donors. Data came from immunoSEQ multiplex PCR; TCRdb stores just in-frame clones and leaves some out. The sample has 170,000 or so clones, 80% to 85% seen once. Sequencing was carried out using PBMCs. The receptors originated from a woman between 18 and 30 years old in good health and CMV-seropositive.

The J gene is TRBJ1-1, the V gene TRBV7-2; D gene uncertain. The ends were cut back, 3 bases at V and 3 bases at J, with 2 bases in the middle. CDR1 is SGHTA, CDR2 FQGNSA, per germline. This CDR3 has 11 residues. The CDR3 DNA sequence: TGTGCCAGCAGCTTCGACACTGAAGCTTTCTTT. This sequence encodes CASSFDTEAFF.

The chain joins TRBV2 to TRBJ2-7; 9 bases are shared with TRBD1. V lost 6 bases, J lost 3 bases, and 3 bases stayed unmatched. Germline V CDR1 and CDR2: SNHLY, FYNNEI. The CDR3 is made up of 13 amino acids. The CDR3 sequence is CASRQGAGYEQYF. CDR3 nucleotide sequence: TGTGCCAGCAGACAGGGGGCAGGCTACGAGCAGTACTTC.

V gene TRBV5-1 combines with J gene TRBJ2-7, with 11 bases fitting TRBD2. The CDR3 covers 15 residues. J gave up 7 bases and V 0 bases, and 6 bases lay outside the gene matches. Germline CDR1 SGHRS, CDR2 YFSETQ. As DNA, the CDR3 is TGCGCCAGCAGCTTGGTCCCCGGACTAGCGGGTGAGCAGTACTTC. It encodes CASSLVPGLAGEQYF.

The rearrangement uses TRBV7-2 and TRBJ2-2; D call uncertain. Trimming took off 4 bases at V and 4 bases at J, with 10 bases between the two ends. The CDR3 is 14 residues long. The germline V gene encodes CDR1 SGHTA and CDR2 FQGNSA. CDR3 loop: CASSYVDGTGELFF. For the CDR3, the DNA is TGTGCCAGCAGCTACGTAGATGGCACCGGGGAGCTGTTTTTT. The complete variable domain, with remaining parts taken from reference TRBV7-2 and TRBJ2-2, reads GAGVSQSPSNKVTEKGKDVELRCDPISGHTALYWYRQSLGQGLEFLIYFQGNSAPDKSGLPSDRFSAERTGGSVSTLTIQRTQQEDSAVYLCASSYVDGTGELFFGEGSRLTVL.

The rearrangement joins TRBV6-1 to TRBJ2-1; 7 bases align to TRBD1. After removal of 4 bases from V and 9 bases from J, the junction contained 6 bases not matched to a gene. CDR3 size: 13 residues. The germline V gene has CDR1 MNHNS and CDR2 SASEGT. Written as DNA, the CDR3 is TGTGCCAGCAGTGGGAGACAGGGATTTGAGCAGTTCTTC. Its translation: CASSGRQGFEQFF.

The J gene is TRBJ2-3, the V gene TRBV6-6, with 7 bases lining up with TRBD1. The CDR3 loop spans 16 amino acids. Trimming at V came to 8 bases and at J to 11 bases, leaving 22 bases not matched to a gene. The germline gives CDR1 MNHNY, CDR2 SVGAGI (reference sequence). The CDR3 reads CASDRVLGDAIIRQYF. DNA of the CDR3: TGTGCCAGCGACAGGGTCCTCGGGGATGCTATTATAAGGCAGTATTTT.

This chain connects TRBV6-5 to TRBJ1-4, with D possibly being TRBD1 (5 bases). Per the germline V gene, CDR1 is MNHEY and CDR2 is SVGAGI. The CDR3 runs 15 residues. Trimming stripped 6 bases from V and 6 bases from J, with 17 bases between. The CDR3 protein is CASSSSGGEHEKLFF. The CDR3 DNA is TGTGCCAGCAGCTCCTCGGGGGGTGAACATGAAAAACTGTTTTTT.

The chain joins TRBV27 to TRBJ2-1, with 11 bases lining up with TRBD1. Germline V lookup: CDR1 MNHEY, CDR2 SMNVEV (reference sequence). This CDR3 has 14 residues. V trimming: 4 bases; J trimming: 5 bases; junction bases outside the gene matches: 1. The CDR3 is CASSSGQGDNEQFF. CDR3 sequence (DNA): TGTGCCAGCAGTTCGGGACAGGGGGACAATGAGCAGTTCTTC.

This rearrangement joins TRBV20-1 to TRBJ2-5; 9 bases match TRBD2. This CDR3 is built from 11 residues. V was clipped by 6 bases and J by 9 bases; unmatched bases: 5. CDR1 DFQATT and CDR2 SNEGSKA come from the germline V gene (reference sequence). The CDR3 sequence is CSAPRGGAQYF. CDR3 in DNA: TGCAGTGCCCCGCGGGGGGGCGCCCAGTACTTC.

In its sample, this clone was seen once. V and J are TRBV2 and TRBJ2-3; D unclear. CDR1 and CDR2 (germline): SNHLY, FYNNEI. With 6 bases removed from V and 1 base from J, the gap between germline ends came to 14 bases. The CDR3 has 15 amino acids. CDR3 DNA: TGTGCCAGCAGCCCCCCACTACTGGGCACAGATACGCAGTATTTT. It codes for CASSPPLLGTDTQYF.

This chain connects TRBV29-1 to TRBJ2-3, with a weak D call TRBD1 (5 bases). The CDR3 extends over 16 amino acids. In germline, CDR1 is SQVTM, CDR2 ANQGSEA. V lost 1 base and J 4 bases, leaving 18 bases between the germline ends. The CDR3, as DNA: TGCAGCGTTGAAGGGTCCGGGCAGGGTAGCCCAGATACGCAGTATTTT. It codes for CSVEGSGQGSPDTQYF.

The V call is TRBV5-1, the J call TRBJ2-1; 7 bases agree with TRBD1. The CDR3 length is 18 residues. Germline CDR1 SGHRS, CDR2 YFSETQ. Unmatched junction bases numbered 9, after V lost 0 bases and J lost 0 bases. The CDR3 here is CASSLEVTGASSYNEQFF. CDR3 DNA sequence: TGCGCCAGCAGCTTGGAAGTAACAGGGGCGAGCTCCTACAATGAGCAGTTCTTC.

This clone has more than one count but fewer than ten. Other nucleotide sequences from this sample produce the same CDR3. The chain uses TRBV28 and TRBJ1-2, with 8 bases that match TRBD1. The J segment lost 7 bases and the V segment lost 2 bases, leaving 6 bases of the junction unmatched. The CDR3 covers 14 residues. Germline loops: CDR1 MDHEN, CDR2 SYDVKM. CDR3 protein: CASSLGQGAGGYTF. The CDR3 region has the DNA TGTGCCAGCAGTTTAGGGCAGGGGGCAGGTGGCTACACCTTC.

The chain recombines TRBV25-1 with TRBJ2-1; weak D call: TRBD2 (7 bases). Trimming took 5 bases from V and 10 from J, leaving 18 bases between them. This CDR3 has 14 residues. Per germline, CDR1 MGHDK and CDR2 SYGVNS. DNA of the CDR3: TGTGCCAGCAGTAAATCCGGGGGGCAGTCAGAGCAGTTCTTC. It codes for CASSKSGGQSEQFF.

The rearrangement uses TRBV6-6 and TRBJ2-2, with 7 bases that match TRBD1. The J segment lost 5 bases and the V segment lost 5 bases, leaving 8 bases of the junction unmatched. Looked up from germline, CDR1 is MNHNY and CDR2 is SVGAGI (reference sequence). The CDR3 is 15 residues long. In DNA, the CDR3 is TGTGCCAGCAGTGGAAGACAGGGATCAACCGGGGAGCTGTTTTTT. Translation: CASSGRQGSTGELFF.

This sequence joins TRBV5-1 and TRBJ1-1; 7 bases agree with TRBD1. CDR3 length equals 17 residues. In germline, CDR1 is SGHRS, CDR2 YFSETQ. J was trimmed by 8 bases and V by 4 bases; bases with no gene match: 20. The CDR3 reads CASSPQDRQGPGKEAFF. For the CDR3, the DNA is TGCGCCAGCAGCCCACAGGATCGACAGGGACCGGGGAAGGAAGCTTTCTTT.

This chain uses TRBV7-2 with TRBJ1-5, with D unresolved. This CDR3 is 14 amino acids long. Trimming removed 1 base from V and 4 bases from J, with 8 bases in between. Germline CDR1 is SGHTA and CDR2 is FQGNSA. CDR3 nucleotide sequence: TGTGCCAGCAGCTTAGAGTCGGGTAATCAGCCCCAGCATTTT. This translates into CASSLESGNQPQHF.

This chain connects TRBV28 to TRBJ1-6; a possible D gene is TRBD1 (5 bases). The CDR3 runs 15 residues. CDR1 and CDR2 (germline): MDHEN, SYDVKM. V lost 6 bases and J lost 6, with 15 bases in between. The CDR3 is CASRPGGVSNSPLHF. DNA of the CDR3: TGTGCCAGCAGACCGGGAGGGGTATCTAATTCACCCCTCCACTTT.

The CDR3, as DNA: TGTGCCAGCAGTCCGACTAGCTCTGGCATTCAGTACTTC. Translating it yields CASSPTSSGIQYF. The V and J genes are TRBV6-5 and TRBJ2-4, with 7 bases that match TRBD2. Germline-derived CDR1 and CDR2 are MNHEY and SVGAGI. The CDR3 sequence is 13 residues long. Trimming took 5 bases from V and 9 from J; bases not matched to a gene: 7.

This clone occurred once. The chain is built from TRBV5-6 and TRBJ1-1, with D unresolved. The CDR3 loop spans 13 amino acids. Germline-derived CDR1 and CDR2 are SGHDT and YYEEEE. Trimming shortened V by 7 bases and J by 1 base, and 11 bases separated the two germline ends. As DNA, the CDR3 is TGTGCCAGCCAGAGGCAGAGGAACACTGAAGCTTTCTTT. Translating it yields CASQRQRNTEAFF.

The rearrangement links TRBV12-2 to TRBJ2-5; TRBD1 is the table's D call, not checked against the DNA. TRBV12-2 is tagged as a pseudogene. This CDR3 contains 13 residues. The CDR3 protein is CASREGGVETQYF. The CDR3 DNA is TGTGCAAGCCGAGAAGGGGGTGTAGAGACCCAGTACTTC.

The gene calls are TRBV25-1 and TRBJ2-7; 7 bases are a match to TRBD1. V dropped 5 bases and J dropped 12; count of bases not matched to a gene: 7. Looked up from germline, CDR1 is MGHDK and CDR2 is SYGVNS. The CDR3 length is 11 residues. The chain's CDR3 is CASSRARGWYF. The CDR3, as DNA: TGTGCCAGCAGTCGTGCCAGGGGGTGGTACTTC.

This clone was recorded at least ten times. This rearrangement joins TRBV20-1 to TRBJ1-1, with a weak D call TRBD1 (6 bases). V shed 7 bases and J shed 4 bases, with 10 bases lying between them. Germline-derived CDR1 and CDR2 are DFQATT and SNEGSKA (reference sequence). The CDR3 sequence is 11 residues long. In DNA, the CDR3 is TGCAGTGTCAGGGGCGGCACTGAAGCTTTCTTT. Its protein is CSVRGGTEAFF.

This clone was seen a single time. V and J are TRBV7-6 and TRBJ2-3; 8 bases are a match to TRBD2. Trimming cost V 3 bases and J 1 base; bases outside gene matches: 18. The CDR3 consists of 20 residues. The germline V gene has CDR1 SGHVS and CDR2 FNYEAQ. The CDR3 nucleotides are TGTGCCAGCAGCTTTAATAGGGGGAGCGGGGGCTATTTTCGCACAGATACGCAGTATTTT. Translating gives CASSFNRGSGGYFRTDTQYF.

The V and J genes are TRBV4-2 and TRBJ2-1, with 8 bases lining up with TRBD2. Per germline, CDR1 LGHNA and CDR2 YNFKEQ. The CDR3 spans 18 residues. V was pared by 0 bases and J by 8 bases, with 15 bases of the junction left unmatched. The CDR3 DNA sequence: TGTGCCAGCAGCCAAGATCAACTGGGACTAGGTAGAGCCGATGAGCAGTTCTTC. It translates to CASSQDQLGLGRADEQFF.

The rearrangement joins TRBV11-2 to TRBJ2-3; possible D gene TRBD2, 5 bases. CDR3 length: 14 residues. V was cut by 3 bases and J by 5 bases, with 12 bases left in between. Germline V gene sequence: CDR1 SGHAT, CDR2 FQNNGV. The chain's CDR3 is CASSFRVAIDTQYF. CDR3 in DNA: TGTGCCAGCAGCTTTAGGGTAGCGATAGATACGCAGTATTTT.

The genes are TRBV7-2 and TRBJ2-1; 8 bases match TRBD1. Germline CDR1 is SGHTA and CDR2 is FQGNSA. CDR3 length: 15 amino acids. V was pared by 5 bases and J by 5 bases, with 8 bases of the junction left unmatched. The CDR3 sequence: CASSPQGAMNNEQFF. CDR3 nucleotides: TGTGCCAGCAGCCCGCAGGGGGCCATGAACAATGAGCAGTTCTTC.

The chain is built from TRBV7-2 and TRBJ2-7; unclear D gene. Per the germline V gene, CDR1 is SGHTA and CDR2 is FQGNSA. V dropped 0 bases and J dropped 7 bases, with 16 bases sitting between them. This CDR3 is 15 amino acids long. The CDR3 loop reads CASSLAQHPFREQYF. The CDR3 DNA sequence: TGTGCCAGCAGCTTAGCACAGCACCCCTTCAGGGAGCAGTACTTC.

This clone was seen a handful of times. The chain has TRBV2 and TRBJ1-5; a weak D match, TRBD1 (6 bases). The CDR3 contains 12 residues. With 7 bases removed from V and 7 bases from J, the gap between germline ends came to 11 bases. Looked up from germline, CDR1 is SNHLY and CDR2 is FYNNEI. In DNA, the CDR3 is TGTGCCAGCACCATGGACAGACAGCCCCAGCATTTT. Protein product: CASTMDRQPQHF.

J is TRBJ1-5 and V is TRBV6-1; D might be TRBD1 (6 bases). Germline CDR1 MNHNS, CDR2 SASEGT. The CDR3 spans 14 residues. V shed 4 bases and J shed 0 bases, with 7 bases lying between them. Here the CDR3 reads CASSAGDSNQPQHF. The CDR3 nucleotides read TGTGCCAGCAGTGCAGGGGATAGCAATCAGCCCCAGCATTTT.

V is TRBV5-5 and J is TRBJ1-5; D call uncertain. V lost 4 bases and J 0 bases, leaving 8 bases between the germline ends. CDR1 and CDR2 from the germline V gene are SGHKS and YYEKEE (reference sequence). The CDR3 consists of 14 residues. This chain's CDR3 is CASSPVYSNQPQHF. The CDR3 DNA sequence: TGTGCCAGCAGCCCGGTATATAGCAATCAGCCCCAGCATTTT.

The CDR3 region is CASSTETGGEQFF. The CDR3 bases are TGTGCCAGCAGCACCGAAACAGGGGGGGAGCAGTTCTTC. This chain uses TRBV5-4 with TRBJ2-1; the match to TRBD1 covers 8 bases. J gave up 10 bases and V 4 bases, and 7 bases lay outside the gene matches. CDR1 SGHNT and CDR2 YYREEE come from the germline V gene (reference sequence). The CDR3 extends over 13 amino acids. Variable domain in full (rest from reference TRBV5-4 and TRBJ2-1): ETGVTQSPTHLIKTRGQQVTLRCSSQSGHNTVSWYQQALGQGPQFIFQYYREEENGRGNFPPRFSGLQFPNYSSELNVNALELDDSALYLCASSTETGGEQFFGPGTRLTVL.